This TCR beta chain emerged from a study of T cells after yellow fever vaccination (dated by TCRdb to between 2019 and 2020). Regarding the study in general: The SMART-Seq v4 Ultra Low Input RNA kit was used to prepare libraries from fractions with low cell numbers. To track T-cell clones before and after primary and booster YFV17D yellow fever vaccination, bulk TCR alpha and beta repertoires were sequenced longitudinally. Blood was collected at multiple timepoints before and after primary and secondary immunization, and bulk PBMC replicates and cell subsets were isolated. Two healthy male donors made up the cohort, one aged 18 to 30 years and the other aged 30 to 40 years.

The germline V and J ends show losses of 3 bases and 2 bases respectively, and no gene match explains 3 bases of the junction. Per the germline V gene, SGDLS is the CDR1 and YYNGEE is the CDR2. From the cysteine up to the phenylalanine, the CDR3 has a length of 15 residues. Left in the record is the CDR3 DNA by itself, 45 bases read in frame from the first base. TCR cDNA was made using 5'RACE template switching, a step that added a universal primer site and unique molecular identifiers. cDNA synthesis was primed from both the TCR alpha and TCR beta constant segments. Libraries were amplified in two PCR steps, with sample barcodes and sequencing adapters added in the second step. Sequencing of the libraries was done on either Illumina HiSeq 2500 (2x100 bp) or NovaSeq (2x150 bp). Per the original workflow: MIGEC handled demultiplexing of reads and collapsing into UMI consensus sequences, while MiXCR performed V(D)J alignment. Vaccine-responding clonotypes were defined with edgeR using replicate PBMC samples, requiring FDR below 0.01 and a log2 fold change above 5 up to day 15. Bulk clonotypes were assigned CD4 or CD8 identity according to which sequenced CD4 or CD8 repertoire held them at higher abundance. TCRdb reprocessing: public reads trimmed at Q25 with fastp, clones called with MiXCR, in-frame beta chains kept. Rows matching on CDR3 protein sequence are summarized as one entry with the most common DNA and genes. These V and J calls derive from TCRdb rather than the authors' analysis. The sample yields about 630,000 distinct CDR3 sequences; around an eighth were counted once. 15% of the sample comes from the top ten.

This clonotype was picked up a small number of times. The antigen this receptor binds is unknown. No much larger clonotype is one base removed from it; base qualities were not supplied. The study at large found these results: Because abundant contaminating clonotypes from the bulk population could be contained in FACS-sorted repertoires, computational filtering was required. A small fraction of clonotypes showed up in both the CD4 and CD8 compartments, probably as a result of convergent recombination. Compared with the primary T-cell response, the secondary T-cell response was faster but weaker, reaching its peak on day 5 rather than on day 15. Most clones expanded after primary vaccination (96% of CD4 and roughly 91% of CD8) were re-detected after the booster, suggesting that broad memory maintenance occurred. Only a couple of donors were included in the study, so the extent to which the findings can be generalized is limited.

The sample's treatment or condition label, in plain terms: live attenuated yellow fever vaccine strain. At each blood-draw timepoint, two biological replicates of bulk PBMCs were obtained. A standard Ficoll-Paque protocol was used to isolate PBMCs from peripheral blood. TriZol was used to extract RNA from bulk PBMCs, CD4 and CD8 fractions, and dextramer-positive and dextramer-negative fractions. The clonotype was recovered from a man aged 25 to 45 who received the YFV17D yellow fever vaccine. This sample comprised PBMCs, obtained on the day of the yellow fever booster vaccination. This receptor chain uses TRBV9 and TRBJ2-1; the junction holds 9 bases that match TRBD1. CDR3 protein: CASSARTGAYNEQFF. The DNA sequence is given as TGTGCCAGCAGCGCACGGACAGGGGCCTACAATGAGCAGTTCTTC.